A single sample gave rise to the 31 T cell receptor beta chains below, sequenced in a study of CD8 T cells in ankylosing spondylitis. Using its own MiXCR run on the 5' RACE reads, TCRdb lists one record per CDR3 protein. The data show some 290,000 distinct CDR3 sequences, around 20% seen once. The source material was blood, either unsorted or a sorted T cell fraction (not recorded which). Source of these receptors: a male donor with ankylosing spondylitis or in good health (not recorded which).

The chain carries TRBV5-1 and TRBJ2-7, with D tentatively TRBD1 (6 bases). Trimming stripped 7 bases from V and 3 bases from J, with 20 bases between. The germline V gene encodes CDR1 SGHRS and CDR2 YFSETQ. The CDR3 extends over 15 amino acids. Here the CDR3 DNA reads TGCGCCAGCCCTCCGGGGCAGGGGTTAAACTACGAGCAGTACGTC. Amino acid sequence: CASPPGQGLNYEQYV.

This clonotype occurred a few times. This chain connects TRBV30 to TRBJ1-5; 10 nucleotides align to TRBD1. V lost 8 bases to trimming and J lost 6 bases; unmatched junction nucleotides: 7. Germline V gene lookup returns CDR1 GTSNPN and CDR2 SVGIG (reference sequence). The length of the CDR3 is 13 residues. Here the CDR3 reads CAGGTGAGQPQHF. CDR3 bases: TGTGCCGGGGGGACAGGGGCCGGTCAGCCCCAGCATTTT.

In the case of this clonotype: With a much larger clone just one base away, this may be a read error. V and J are TRBV9 and TRBJ2-1; a possible D gene is TRBD2 (5 bases). The germline CDR1 and CDR2 sequences are SGDLS and YYNGEE. The CDR3 runs to 13 residues. Trimming cost V 3 bases and J 9 bases, with 13 bases left between them. The CDR3: CASSGGHTVEQFF. The CDR3 DNA reads as TGTGCCAGCAGCGGAGGGCATACAGTTGAGCAGTTCTTC.

V usage is TRBV7-3 and J usage is TRBJ2-2; no clear D. Germline V gives CDR1 SGHTA, CDR2 FQGTGA. The V gene lost 0 bases and the J gene lost 5 bases, with 7 bases spanning the gap. This CDR3 is 14 amino acids long. CDR3 sequence reads: CASSLTLGTGELFF. In DNA form, the CDR3 reads TGTGCCAGCAGCTTAACGTTGGGAACCGGGGAGCTGTTTTTT.

This clonotype has ten or more counts. This sequence joins TRBV6-1 and TRBJ1-6, with a possible D match to TRBD1 (5 bases). The CDR3 length is 15 residues. Germline V lookup: CDR1 MNHNS, CDR2 SASEGT. Trimming removed 0 bases at V and 10 bases at J, with 13 bases between. The CDR3 here is CASSEASRVGSPLHF. The CDR3 bases are TGTGCCAGCAGTGAAGCGAGCAGGGTCGGGTCACCCCTCCACTTT.

This clonotype was seen at least ten times. The V and J genes are TRBV29-1 and TRBJ2-5, with D perhaps given as TRBD1 or TRBD2 (6 bases each). The germline V gene has CDR1 SQVTM and CDR2 ANQGSEA. The CDR3 loop spans 14 amino acids. V was cut by 4 bases and J by 2 bases, with 14 bases left in between. The CDR3, as DNA: TGCAGCGTTGTAGAGGGGGGAAGTCAAGAGACCCAGTACTTC. Translation gives CSVVEGGSQETQYF.

In its sample, this clonotype was seen once. V and J are TRBV5-1 and TRBJ2-7; D gene uncertain. This CDR3 contains 14 residues. V was cut by 0 bases and J by 3 bases, with 10 bases left in between. Germline V gene sequence: CDR1 SGHRS, CDR2 YFSETQ. The CDR3 DNA reads TGCGCCAGCAGCTTGGAAGGCCCCAACTACGAGCAGTACGTC. Residues: CASSLEGPNYEQYV.

The V call is TRBV10-3, the J call TRBJ1-6; maybe TRBD1 (6 bases). The CDR3 has 17 residues. V was clipped by 3 bases and J by 0 bases, with 12 bases between them. Germline-derived CDR1 and CDR2 are ENHRY and SYGVKD. CDR3 region: CAISEPTGSSYNSPLHF. DNA for the CDR3: TGTGCCATCAGTGAACCGACAGGAAGCTCCTATAATTCACCCCTCCACTTT.

This clonotype occurred once. The chain combines TRBV2 with TRBJ1-6, with a tentative D call TRBD1 (5 bases). The germline V gene encodes CDR1 SNHLY and CDR2 FYNNEI. This CDR3 has 14 amino acids. V lost 4 bases and J 10 bases, leaving 14 bases between the germline ends. The CDR3 DNA reads TGTGCCAGCAGTGTCCAGGGAAGCCAGTCACCCCTCCACTTT. As protein: CASSVQGSQSPLHF.

This clonotype has more than one count but fewer than ten. The V gene is TRBV6-1, the J gene TRBJ1-6, with a weak D call TRBD1 (5 bases). The CDR3 covers 16 residues. Germline CDR1 is MNHNS and CDR2 is SASEGT. The V end was cut by 4 bases, the J end by 13 bases, with 23 bases between. The CDR3 DNA sequence: TGTGCCAGCAGTGGGGGGGAACTCCTCCTCGCGAGCCCCCTCCACTTT. Protein product: CASSGGELLLASPLHF.

This clonotype turned up a few times. The chain employs TRBV5-1 and TRBJ1-4; D is unclear. This CDR3 contains 16 residues. Germline CDR1 SGHRS, CDR2 YFSETQ. Trimming shortened V by 1 base and J by 0 bases, and 10 bases separated the two germline ends. DNA of the CDR3: TGCGCCAGCAGCTTGAGGATCAGTGCAACTAATGAAAAACTGTTTTTT. Its protein product is CASSLRISATNEKLFF.

A word on this clonotype: One junction end does not reproduce the germline sequence, and a read error may be involved. This CDR3 is CASSDHETQYF. The CDR3 bases are TGTGCCAGCAGCGACCACGAGACCCAGTACTTC. This chain joins TRBV6-5 and TRBJ2-5; D is uncertain. CDR3 size: 11 residues. CDR1 MNHEY and CDR2 SVGAGI come from the germline V gene.

This clonotype was counted a few times. The rearrangement joins TRBV14 to TRBJ2-7; D remains ambiguous. The V gene's germline CDR1 is SGHDN and CDR2 FVKESK. This CDR3 has 13 amino acids. Deletions cut 3 bases from V and 3 bases from J, with 9 bases between. CDR3 protein: CASSQLDGYEQYV. In DNA form, the CDR3 reads TGTGCCAGCAGCCAGTTGGACGGCTACGAGCAGTACGTC.

This clonotype has only a few counts. The chain combines TRBV24-1 with TRBJ2-3; D tentatively fits TRBD1 or TRBD2 (5 bases each). This CDR3 has 14 residues. Germline CDR1 is KGHDR and CDR2 is SFDVKD. V was trimmed by 5 bases and J by 2 bases, leaving 10 bases between them. The CDR3 coding sequence is TGTGCCACCAGTGCCCGGGACGCCACAGATACGCAGTATTTT. Its translation is CATSARDATDTQYF.

This clonotype was recorded a few times. V gene TRBV28 combines with J gene TRBJ1-1; D is unclear. Germline V lookup: CDR1 MDHEN, CDR2 SYDVKM. V lost 6 bases and J lost 4, with 9 bases in between. The CDR3 runs to 12 residues. The CDR3 here is CASSHWGTEAFF. The CDR3 DNA reads TGTGCCAGCAGCCACTGGGGCACTGAAGCTTTCTTT.

This clonotype has a handful of counts. The chain combines TRBV4-2 with TRBJ2-7; D gene uncertain. CDR3 length: 13 amino acids. Germline V CDR1 and CDR2: LGHNA, YNFKEQ. The V gene lost 3 bases and the J gene lost 0 bases, with 6 bases spanning the gap. This CDR3 reads CASSQGLSYEQYV. CDR3 nucleotides: TGTGCCAGCAGCCAGGGCCTCTCCTACGAGCAGTACGTC.

This chain uses TRBV6-5 with TRBJ1-1, with a weak D call TRBD1 (5 bases). The length of the CDR3 is 15 residues. Germline V gives CDR1 MNHEY, CDR2 SVGAGI. V was clipped by 2 bases and J by 5 bases, with 15 bases between them. CDR3 nucleotides: TGTGCCAGCAGTTACGGACCTGAGTCAGGGACTGAAGCTTTCTTT. Translation gives CASSYGPESGTEAFF.

This clonotype turned up a few times. The chain is built from TRBV4-1 and TRBJ2-1, with D perhaps matching TRBD2 (5 bases). The CDR3 contains 15 residues. Germline V gene data show CDR1 as MGHRA and CDR2 as YSYEKL. V lost 0 bases, J lost 9 bases, and 15 bases lay in between. The CDR3 loop is CASSQERADSAEQFF. CDR3 sequence (DNA): TGCGCCAGCAGCCAAGAGCGGGCGGATTCAGCTGAGCAGTTCTTC.

The chain uses TRBV10-1 and TRBJ2-3; no firm D call. The germline V and J ends were trimmed by 2 bases and 8 bases, with 11 bases remaining between them. Germline V lookup: CDR1 WNHNN, CDR2 SYGVQD (reference sequence). The CDR3 is made up of 13 amino acids. Here the CDR3 reads CASSENRPGTQYF. In nucleotides, the CDR3 is TGCGCCAGCAGTGAGAATCGCCCGGGTACGCAGTATTTT.

V is TRBV6-6 and J is TRBJ1-6; perhaps TRBD1 as D (6 bases). In germline, CDR1 is MNHNY, CDR2 SVGAGI (reference sequence). V lost 7 bases and J lost 9, with 13 bases in between. The CDR3 extends over 13 amino acids. CDR3 protein: CASTQTGGSPLHF. The CDR3 region has the DNA TGTGCCAGCACCCAGACAGGAGGTTCACCCCTCCACTTT.

This clonotype was counted between two and nine times. The chain joins TRBV20-1 to TRBJ2-3; 15 bases are shared with TRBD2. CDR1 and CDR2 (germline): DFQATT, SNEGSKA (reference sequence). The CDR3 is made up of 14 amino acids. The ends lost 6 bases at V and 6 bases at J; junction bases unmatched: 4. In DNA, the CDR3 is TGCAGTGCATGGACTAGCGGGAGGGGGGATACGCAGTATTTT. Translating it yields CSAWTSGRGDTQYF.

The chain carries TRBV12-1 and TRBJ1-4; TRBD1 is the table's D call, not checked against the DNA. TRBV12-1 is reported as a pseudogene. The length of the CDR3 is 16 residues. The CDR3 DNA follows: TGTGCCAGCAGCTCAGGGAACGCTGCAACTAATGAAAAACTGTTTTTT. Protein sequence: CASSSGNAATNEKLFF.

This clonotype has a handful of counts. The chain is built from TRBV18 and TRBJ2-7; D not certain. CDR3 size: 13 residues. V shed 3 bases and J shed 4 bases, with 10 bases lying between them. Germline lookup yields CDR1 KGHSH and CDR2 LQKENI. The CDR3 nucleotides are TGTGCCAGCTCACCGGCCGCTAAGTACGAGCAGTACGTC. It is translated as CASSPAAKYEQYV.

This chain uses TRBV20-1 with TRBJ2-1; D not resolved. Germline CDR1 and CDR2: DFQATT and SNEGSKA (reference sequence). The ends were cut back, 1 base at V and 8 bases at J, with 12 bases in the middle. CDR3 length: 13 residues. The CDR3 DNA sequence: TGCAGTGCTAGAGTCCCCCTCCTGGATGAGCAGTTCTTC. Protein sequence: CSARVPLLDEQFF.

J is TRBJ2-5 and V is TRBV28; 8 bases map to TRBD1. The V gene's germline CDR1 is MDHEN and CDR2 SYDVKM. V lost 4 bases, J lost 6 bases, and 7 bases stayed unmatched. CDR3 length: 14 residues. CDR3 protein: CASSYRTGKQTQYF. The CDR3, as DNA: TGTGCCAGCAGTTATCGGACAGGGAAACAGACCCAGTACTTC.

As to this clonotype: A clone one base away is much larger, so this may be a read error. The CDR3 region is CAGSLAAWGTHNEQFF. The DNA of the CDR3 is TGTGCCGGCAGCTTAGCCGCGTGGGGCACTCACAATGAGCAGTTCTTC. The V call is TRBV7-9, the J call TRBJ2-1; D possibly corresponds to TRBD1 (5 bases). The CDR3 contains 16 residues. Germline lookup yields CDR1 SEHNR and CDR2 FQNEAQ (reference sequence).

This clonotype was picked up a small number of times. The rearrangement links TRBV6-5 to TRBJ2-5, with TRBD2 matching over 7 bases. V dropped 6 bases and J dropped 7; count of bases not matched to a gene: 5. The CDR3 covers 12 residues. CDR1 MNHEY and CDR2 SVGAGI come from the germline V gene. CDR3 loop: CASRRLAGTQYF. The CDR3 bases are TGTGCCAGCAGACGACTAGCAGGGACCCAGTACTTC.

This clonotype was counted between two and nine times. The chain couples TRBV5-1 to TRBJ1-1, with D hard to call. The CDR3 runs 14 residues. Germline CDR1 and CDR2: SGHRS and YFSETQ. The V gene lost 5 bases and the J gene lost 1 base, with 12 bases spanning the gap. The CDR3 region has the DNA TGCGCCAGCAGTCCGGTCAGCAAGAACACTGAAGCTTTCTTT. As protein: CASSPVSKNTEAFF.

This clonotype was found a few times. This sequence joins TRBV29-1 and TRBJ2-5; a weak D match, TRBD1 (5 bases). V lost 4 bases and J lost 8, with 17 bases in between. This CDR3 is built from 13 residues. Germline CDR1 is SQVTM and CDR2 is ANQGSEA. In nucleotides, the CDR3 is TGCAGCGTTGTTACAGGCCTACGCATAACCCAGTACTTC. It translates to CSVVTGLRITQYF.

This clonotype was counted only a few times. The V gene is TRBV6-1, the J gene TRBJ2-7; no definite D call. Germline CDR1 and CDR2: MNHNS and SASEGT. There are 13 residues in the CDR3. V dropped 1 base and J dropped 1 base, with 5 bases sitting between them. CDR3 sequence: CASSEGGSYEQYV. In nucleotides, the CDR3 is TGTGCCAGCAGTGAAGGGGGATCCTACGAGCAGTACGTC.

In its sample, this clonotype was seen once. The chain recombines TRBV4-2 with TRBJ2-3; TRBD1 aligns across 10 bases. J was trimmed by 4 bases and V by 0 bases; bases with no gene match: 4. CDR3 size: 16 residues. Germline V gene sequence: CDR1 LGHNA, CDR2 YNFKEQ. The DNA of the CDR3 is TGTGCCAGCAGCCAAGAACCCGGACAGGGGGCAGATACGCAGTATTTT. Translating it yields CASSQEPGQGADTQYF.